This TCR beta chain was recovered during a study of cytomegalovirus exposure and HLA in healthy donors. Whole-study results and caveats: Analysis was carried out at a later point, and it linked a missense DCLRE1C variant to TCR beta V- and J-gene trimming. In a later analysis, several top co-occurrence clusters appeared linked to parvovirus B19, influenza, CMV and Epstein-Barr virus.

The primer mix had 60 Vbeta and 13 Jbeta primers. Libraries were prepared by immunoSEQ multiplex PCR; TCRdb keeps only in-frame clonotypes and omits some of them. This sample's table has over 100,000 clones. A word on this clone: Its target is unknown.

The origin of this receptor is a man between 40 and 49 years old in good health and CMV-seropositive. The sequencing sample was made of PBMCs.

For the CDR3, the DNA is TGTGCCAGCAGCTTGCGACCAGGGGGTGGTCAGCCCCAGCATTTT. Its translation is CASSLRPGGGQPQHF. The genes are TRBV7-2 and TRBJ1-5, with 7 positions matching TRBD1. Per the germline V gene, CDR1 is SGHTA and CDR2 is FQGNSA. With 3 bases clipped from V and 6 bases from J, the junction kept 8 bases outside the gene matches. The CDR3 spans 15 residues.